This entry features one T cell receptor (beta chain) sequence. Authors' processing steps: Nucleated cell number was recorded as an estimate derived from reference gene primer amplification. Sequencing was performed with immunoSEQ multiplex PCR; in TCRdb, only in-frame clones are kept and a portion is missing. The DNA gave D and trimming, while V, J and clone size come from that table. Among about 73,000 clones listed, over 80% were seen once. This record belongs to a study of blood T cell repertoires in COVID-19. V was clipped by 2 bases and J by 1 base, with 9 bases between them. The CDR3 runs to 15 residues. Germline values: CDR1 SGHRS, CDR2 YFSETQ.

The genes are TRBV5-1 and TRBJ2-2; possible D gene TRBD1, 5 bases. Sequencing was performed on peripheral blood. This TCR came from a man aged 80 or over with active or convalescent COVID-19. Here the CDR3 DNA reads TGCGCCAGCAGCTTATATGGACAGAACACCGGGGAGCTGTTTTTT. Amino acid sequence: CASSLYGQNTGELFF.